Described below is a single TCR beta chain sequence and its context. Its antigen is undetermined. Researchers barred patients who had uncontrolled infection, other autoimmune disease, pregnancy or lactation. Diagnoses used clinical symptoms, serum thyroxine and TRAb, thyroid ultrasound and orbital computed tomography. This sample stems from a study of T cells in Graves' hyperthyroidism and ophthalmopathy. Study results and limitations: The model identified upcoming ophthalmopathy a median approximately six months ahead of onset. In simple terms, a model built on 13 V-J features told ophthalmopathy apart from stable hyperthyroidism.

It was RNA transcripts that yielded the amplified TCR beta CDR3 regions. Researchers ran a first-round RT-PCR on the TCR CDR3 using the HTBI primer set. One entry per CDR3 protein results from TCRdb running MiXCR on the multiplex PCR reads. The top ten clones hold approximately 37% of a sample with 250,000 to 300,000 distinct CDR3 sequences, around a fifth of them seen once. Sequencing was performed on blood. This receptor was identified in a man in his fifties or sixties with Graves' ophthalmopathy.

In DNA, the CDR3 is TGTGCCATAGGGCGGTGCAATGAGCAGTTCTTC. Protein product: CAIGRCNEQFF. The gene calls are TRBV28 and TRBJ2-1; no clear D gene. Germline loops: CDR1 MDHEN, CDR2 SYDVKM. The CDR3 is made up of 11 amino acids. V lost 10 bases, J lost 6 bases, and 10 bases lay in between. The complete variable domain, with remaining parts taken from reference TRBV28 and TRBJ2-1, reads DVKVTQSSRYLVKRTGEKVFLECVQDMDHENMFWYRQDPGLGLRLIYFSYDVKMKEKGDIPEGYSVSREKKERFSLILESASTNQTSMYLCAIGRCNEQFFGPGTRLTVL.